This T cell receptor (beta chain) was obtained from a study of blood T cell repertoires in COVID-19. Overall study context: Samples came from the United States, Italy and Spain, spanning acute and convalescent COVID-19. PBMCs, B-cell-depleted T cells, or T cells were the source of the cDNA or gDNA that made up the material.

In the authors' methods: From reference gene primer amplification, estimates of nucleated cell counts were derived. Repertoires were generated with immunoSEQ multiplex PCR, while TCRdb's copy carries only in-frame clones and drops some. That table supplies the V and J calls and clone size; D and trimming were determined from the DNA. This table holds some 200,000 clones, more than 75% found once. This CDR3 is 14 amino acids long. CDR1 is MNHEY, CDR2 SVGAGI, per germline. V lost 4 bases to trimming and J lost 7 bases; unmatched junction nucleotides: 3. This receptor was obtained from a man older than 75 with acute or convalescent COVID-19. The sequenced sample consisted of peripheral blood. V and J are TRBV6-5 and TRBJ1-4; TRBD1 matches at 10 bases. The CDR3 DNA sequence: TGTGCCAGCAGTTGGGACAGGGGAGGTGAAAAACTGTTTTTT. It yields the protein CASSWDRGGEKLFF.